This T cell receptor (beta chain) was found in a study of shared clonotypes between healthy human individuals. Donors comprised healthy HIV-negative adults lacking recent acute infections or vaccinations. The CDR3 is 18 residues long. The V and J ends lost 3 bases and 5 bases, in that order; junction bases with no gene match: 13. Germline V CDR1 and CDR2: ENHRY, SYGVKD. Sequencing was at deep level. Sequencing used immunoSEQ multiplex PCR; TCRdb keeps in-frame clones, though not all of them. Of a few hundred thousand clones in the sample, about 80% were seen once. Material for sequencing was PBMCs. The chain employs TRBV10-3 and TRBJ2-5, with TRBD1 matching 12 bases. The receptor's source is a woman aged 40 to 55 in good health. Some clones in this sample may be carry-over from other donors' samples. CDR3 sequence: CAISEGTGGNGGRETQYF. CDR3 in DNA: TGTGCCATCAGTGAAGGGACAGGGGGCAACGGGGGTCGGGAGACCCAGTACTTC.